These 23 T cell receptor beta chains came from one sample sequenced in a study of shared clonotypes between healthy human individuals (dated by TCRdb to 2018 to 2020). Library generation was performed with the immunoSEQ multiplex PCR assay. Entries here come from immuneACCESS through TCRdb and include only in-frame sequences with V and J called. Some clones fail to appear in such tables; in the studies checked, an unresolved V gene covers under half of the shortfall, and the cause of the remainder is unknown. Across this sample there are about 1 million clones, with about 80% seen only once. The ten largest clones capture approximately 1.3% of the sample. Sequenced input: memory CD4+ T cells sorted from blood. The meaning of the sample's cell subset or site label: CD45RA-negative fraction. The source is a man aged 18-30 years in good health.

The gene calls are TRBV13 and TRBJ2-7; 10 bases map to TRBD2. Losses at the gene ends were 3 bases for V and 0 bases for J; bases not matched to a gene: 5. The germline CDR1 and CDR2 sequences are PRHDT and FYEKMQ (reference sequence). This CDR3 is built from 16 residues. The CDR3 DNA reads TGTGCCAGCAGCTTTCGGAGCGGGGGGGGCTCCTACGAGCAGTACTTC. Its translation is CASSFRSGGGSYEQYF.

The V gene is TRBV7-9, the J gene TRBJ1-5, with unresolved D. Trimming stripped 1 base from V and 7 bases from J, with 11 bases between. The germline V gene encodes CDR1 SEHNR and CDR2 FQNEAQ (reference sequence). The CDR3 loop spans 14 amino acids. The CDR3 here is CASSLDYGRQPQHF. The CDR3 nucleotides are TGTGCCAGCAGCTTAGATTACGGGAGGCAGCCCCAGCATTTT.

The rearrangement joins TRBV6-6 to TRBJ2-7; D remains ambiguous. This CDR3 is built from 15 residues. Trimming left V 4 bases short and J 6 bases short, with 19 bases between. Germline CDR1 MNHNY, CDR2 SVGAGI (reference sequence). The CDR3 spells CASSSDSARLGEQYF. In nucleotides, the CDR3 is TGTGCCAGCAGTTCTGATTCGGCCCGATTAGGCGAGCAGTACTTC.

The chain joins TRBV30 to TRBJ1-2; 9 positions agree with TRBD1. With 5 bases clipped from V and 6 bases from J, the junction kept 1 base outside the gene matches. CDR1 is GTSNPN and CDR2 is SVGIG in the germline V gene (reference sequence). CDR3 length: 11 residues. CDR3 sequence (DNA): TGTGCCTGGGGGGACAGGGATGGCTACACCTTC. It specifies CAWGDRDGYTF.

Regarding this clone: Other DNA sequences in this sample translate to the same CDR3. V usage is TRBV18 and J usage is TRBJ2-3, with D maybe TRBD2 (5 bases). Trimming stripped 0 bases from V and 3 bases from J, with 7 bases between. The CDR3 length is 14 residues. The germline CDR1 and CDR2 sequences are KGHSH and LQKENI. DNA of the CDR3: TGTGCCAGCTCACCACCATTAGCGACAGATACGCAGTATTTT. Amino acids: CASSPPLATDTQYF.

This clone turned up a few times. Additional DNA sequences in this sample encode the identical CDR3. The chain is built from TRBV25-1 and TRBJ2-1; D is undetermined. The CDR3 extends over 11 amino acids. Germline V gene data show CDR1 as MGHDK and CDR2 as SYGVNS. Trimming cost V 6 bases and J 3 bases, with 3 bases left between them. The CDR3: CASRIYNEQFF. DNA of the CDR3: TGTGCCAGCAGGATCTACAATGAGCAGTTCTTC. Using reference TRBV25-1 and TRBJ2-1 for the parts outside the CDR3, the full variable domain is EADIYQTPRYLVIGTGKKITLECSQTMGHDKMYWYQQDPGMELHLIHYSYGVNSTEKGDLSSESTVSRIRTEHFPLTLESARPSHTSQYLCASRIYNEQFFGPGTRLTVL.

This clone was recorded a few times. The chain employs TRBV11-2 and TRBJ2-7; perhaps TRBD1 as D (5 bases). The V gene lost 8 bases and the J gene lost 4 bases, with 9 bases spanning the gap. Germline lookup yields CDR1 SGHAT and CDR2 FQNNGV. CDR3 size: 11 residues. The CDR3 DNA follows: TGTGCCAGCGGCAGGGTTTACGAGCAGTACTTC. Residues: CASGRVYEQYF. Using reference TRBV11-2 and TRBJ2-7 for the parts outside the CDR3, the full variable domain is EAGVAQSPRYKIIEKRQSVAFWCNPISGHATLYWYQQILGQGPKLLIQFQNNGVVDDSQLPKDRFSAERLKGVDSTLKIQPAKLEDSAVYLCASGRVYEQYFGPGTRLTVT.

The chain uses TRBV5-1 and TRBJ2-7; 8 bases agree with TRBD1. From germline, CDR1 is SGHRS and CDR2 YFSETQ. Germline trimming cut 2 bases from V and 1 base from J; bases unmatched to any gene: 5. This CDR3 is 15 amino acids long. The CDR3 loop is CASSFTGGLSYEQYF. CDR3 nucleotides: TGCGCCAGCAGCTTCACAGGGGGTCTGTCCTACGAGCAGTACTTC. Variable domain in full (rest from reference TRBV5-1 and TRBJ2-7): KAGVTQTPRYLIKTRGQQVTLSCSPISGHRSVSWYQQTPGQGLQFLFEYFSETQRNKGNFPGRFSGRQFSNSRSEMNVSTLELGDSALYLCASSFTGGLSYEQYFGPGTRLTVT.

The rearrangement joins TRBV28 to TRBJ2-5, with TRBD2 matching 12 bases. CDR3 size: 16 residues. Trimming cost V 4 bases and J 0 bases; bases outside gene matches: 3. Germline V lookup: CDR1 MDHEN, CDR2 SYDVKM. CDR3 residues: CASSSRLAGDQETQYF. Here the CDR3 DNA reads TGTGCCAGCAGTTCAAGACTAGCGGGGGACCAAGAGACCCAGTACTTC.

The chain's CDR3 is CAWRPGGPSTDTQYF. CDR3 nucleotide sequence: TGTGCCTGGAGGCCGGGGGGGCCTAGCACAGATACGCAGTATTTT. The rearrangement uses TRBV30 and TRBJ2-3; 8 bases map to TRBD2. The CDR3 sequence is 15 residues long. J was trimmed by 0 bases and V by 3 bases; bases with no gene match: 5. Germline loops: CDR1 GTSNPN, CDR2 SVGIG (reference sequence).

In its sample, this clone was seen once. This chain joins TRBV7-2 and TRBJ2-1, with 8 bases matching TRBD2. The junction had 9 bases not matched to a gene; V was cut back by 5 bases and J by 0 bases. Germline CDR1 reads SGHTA; CDR2 reads FQGNSA. The CDR3 has 17 amino acids. CDR3: CASSRAERESSYNEQFF. Written as DNA, the CDR3 is TGTGCCAGCAGCAGGGCGGAGCGGGAGAGCTCCTACAATGAGCAGTTCTTC.

The chain recombines TRBV7-8 with TRBJ1-2, with D maybe TRBD1 (6 bases). Trimming cost V 0 bases and J 4 bases, with 9 bases left between them. This CDR3 spans 14 amino acids. From germline, CDR1 is SGHVS and CDR2 FQNEAQ. The DNA for the CDR3 is TGTGCCAGCAGCTTAGCCGAACAGGGCTATGGCTACACCTTC. It specifies CASSLAEQGYGYTF.

V usage is TRBV19 and J usage is TRBJ1-2, with 8 bases aligning to TRBD1. The ends lost 5 bases at V and 7 bases at J; junction bases unmatched: 6. This CDR3 is built from 13 residues. CDR1 is LNHDA and CDR2 is SQIVND in the germline V gene (reference sequence). CDR3 region: CASSDARGLGYTF. CDR3 nucleotide sequence: TGTGCCAGTAGTGATGCCAGGGGGCTTGGCTACACCTTC. The complete variable domain, with remaining parts taken from reference TRBV19 and TRBJ1-2, reads DGGITQSPKYLFRKEGQNVTLSCEQNLNHDAMYWYRQDPGQGLRLIYYSQIVNDFQKGDIAEGYSVSREKKESFPLTVTSAQKNPTAFYLCASSDARGLGYTFGSGTRLTVV.

The rearrangement joins TRBV18 to TRBJ1-4, with D unresolved. V lost 6 bases and J lost 7, with 12 bases in between. The CDR3 is 13 amino acids. The germline gives CDR1 KGHSH, CDR2 LQKENI. CDR3 residues: CASSLGRGEKLFF. The CDR3, as DNA: TGTGCCAGCTCCCTCGGGCGAGGTGAAAAACTGTTTTTT.

The V gene is TRBV7-2, the J gene TRBJ2-3, with TRBD1 matching 8 bases. The V segment lost 5 bases and the J segment 3 bases; nucleotides outside the gene matches: 7. The CDR3 covers 15 residues. Germline V CDR1 and CDR2: SGHTA, FQGNSA. The chain's CDR3 is CASSPRTGRTDTQYF. CDR3 coding DNA: TGTGCCAGCAGCCCAAGGACAGGGAGGACAGATACGCAGTATTTT. The full variable domain, its missing parts supplied by reference TRBV7-2 and TRBJ2-3, is GAGVSQSPSNKVTEKGKDVELRCDPISGHTALYWYRQSLGQGLEFLIYFQGNSAPDKSGLPSDRFSAERTGGSVSTLTIQRTQQEDSAVYLCASSPRTGRTDTQYFGPGTRLTVL.

The genes are TRBV6-5 and TRBJ2-3; 7 positions match TRBD1. The CDR3 consists of 14 residues. With 3 bases clipped from V and 4 bases from J, the junction kept 4 bases outside the gene matches. CDR1 MNHEY and CDR2 SVGAGI come from the germline V gene. This CDR3 reads CASSYIRGSDTQYF. The CDR3, as DNA: TGTGCCAGCAGTTATATCAGGGGGTCAGATACGCAGTATTTT.

The chain joins TRBV18 to TRBJ2-4, with D maybe TRBD2 (5 bases). V lost 2 bases to trimming and J lost 0 bases, with 14 bases between them. The length of the CDR3 is 17 residues. Germline V gene lookup returns CDR1 KGHSH and CDR2 LQKENI. CDR3 bases: TGTGCCAGCTCACCATCTGGACTTGTCCTAGCCAAAAACATTCAGTACTTC. This sequence encodes CASSPSGLVLAKNIQYF. The variable domain in full, with the rest retrieved from reference TRBV18 and TRBJ2-4, is NAGVMQNPRHLVRRRGQEARLRCSPMKGHSHVYWYRQLPEEGLKFMVYLQKENIIDESGMPKERFSAEFPKEGPSILRIQQVVRGDSAAYFCASSPSGLVLAKNIQYFGAGTRLSVL.

This chain connects TRBV10-2 to TRBJ2-6; perhaps TRBD1 as D (5 bases). The CDR3 is made up of 15 amino acids. With 5 bases removed from V and 4 bases from J, the gap between germline ends came to 12 bases. The germline gives CDR1 WSHSY, CDR2 SAAADI. CDR3 sequence: CASSPTGLGANVLTF. In DNA form, the CDR3 reads TGCGCCAGCAGTCCCACAGGTTTGGGGGCCAACGTCCTGACTTTC.

The chain has TRBV5-4 and TRBJ2-7; D may be TRBD1 or TRBD2 (5 bases each). There are 15 residues in the CDR3. In germline, CDR1 is SGHNT, CDR2 YYREEE (reference sequence). V was shortened by 3 bases and J by 0 bases, with 13 bases between the two germline ends. Here the CDR3 DNA reads TGTGCCAGCAGCTCCGGGACCAGTTCCTCCTACGAGCAGTACTTC. Translating it yields CASSSGTSSSYEQYF.

This clone was detected only a few times. This chain joins TRBV19 and TRBJ1-5; 8 bases match TRBD1. V trimming: 7 bases; J trimming: 8 bases; junction bases outside the gene matches: 7. CDR3 length equals 13 residues. The V gene's germline CDR1 is LNHDA and CDR2 SQIVND (reference sequence). The DNA of the CDR3 is TGTGCCAGTAAAGACAGGGGTGGAGAGCCCCAGCATTTT. It specifies CASKDRGGEPQHF.

The DNA of the CDR3 is TGTGCCAGCAGTTCCGGGGGGGGCAACCCCTCTGGGGCCAACGTCCTGACTTTC. Its translation: CASSSGGGNPSGANVLTF. This rearrangement joins TRBV11-3 to TRBJ2-6, with 8 bases that match TRBD2. The length of the CDR3 is 18 residues. After removal of 6 bases from V and 0 bases from J, the junction contained 10 bases not matched to a gene. The germline gives CDR1 SGHNT, CDR2 YENEEA.

The V and J genes are TRBV7-2 and TRBJ2-5; D unclear. This CDR3 has 13 residues. Trimming shortened V by 1 base and J by 2 bases, and 5 bases separated the two germline ends. CDR1 SGHTA and CDR2 FQGNSA come from the germline V gene. CDR3 coding DNA: TGTGCCAGCAGCTTAGGCAAACAAGAGACCCAGTACTTC. Translated, it gives CASSLGKQETQYF.

The chain links TRBV6-7 to TRBJ1-5; D might be TRBD1 (6 bases). Being an ORF, TRBV6-7 has a function that is uncertain. This CDR3 spans 13 amino acids. Trimming pared 6 bases from V and 15 bases from J, leaving 21 bases between. The DNA of the CDR3 is TGTGCCAGCAGAGGACAGTTGCAATCAATTATGCATTTT. Residues: CASRGQLQSIMHF.